This TCR beta chain was captured in a study of T cell responses to AZD1222 COVID-19 vaccine. Study-level information: Recipients boosted at about 4 weeks or about 12 weeks are pooled.

The assay was immunoSEQ multiplex PCR, and TCRdb's table has in-frame clones only and misses some. The sample lists some 150,000 clones; approximately 90% were seen once. Details on this clone: The antigen is undetermined.

Study-wide points: Donors, mostly white British, included more females; clonal diversity was possibly underestimated.

Unmatched junction bases numbered 7, after V lost 2 bases and J lost 7 bases. The CDR3 is made up of 15 amino acids. CDR1 is KGHSH and CDR2 is LQKENI in the germline V gene. This receptor was obtained from an adult in good health. The chain employs TRBV18 and TRBJ1-2; 10 bases align to TRBD1. Here the sequenced sample was peripheral blood, taken on day 0 of AZD1222 vaccination. The CDR3 is CASSPTGTGESGYTF. CDR3 coding DNA: TGTGCCAGCTCACCAACCGGGACAGGGGAGAGTGGCTACACCTTC.